The 8 T cell receptor beta chains presented below share a single source sample, sequenced in a study of shared clonotypes between healthy human individuals. Assay used: immunoSEQ multiplex PCR; TCRdb lists only in-frame clones, some missing. Found here are over 2 million clones, approximately 94% of them singletons; the top ten hold about 1.1%. Naive CD8 isolation took CD45RO-negative cells positively selected for CCR7 and excluded terminally differentiated effector memory CD45RA+ cells. The specimen sequenced was naive CD8+ T cells sorted from blood. The receptors shown here come from a man younger than 35 in good health.

The chain carries TRBV10-3 and TRBJ2-7; 9 nucleotides agree with TRBD1. With V trimmed by 11 bases and J by 2 bases, 7 bases remained unmatched. CDR1 and CDR2 (germline): ENHRY, SYGVKD. This CDR3 spans 13 amino acids. This CDR3 reads CAPGGQGAYEQYF. For the CDR3, the DNA is TGTGCCCCGGGGGGACAGGGTGCCTACGAGCAGTACTTC.

Of note for this clone: Other DNA sequences in the sample encode the same CDR3. The rearrangement uses TRBV9 and TRBJ2-3; D call uncertain. Germline V CDR1 and CDR2: SGDLS, YYNGEE. Trimming removed 0 bases at V and 5 bases at J, with 4 bases between. This CDR3 has 12 residues. The CDR3 DNA reads TGTGCCAGCAGCGTAGGGCAAGATACGCAGTATTTT. This gives the protein CASSVGQDTQYF.

This chain connects TRBV7-2 to TRBJ2-1; either TRBD1 or TRBD2 may fit D (5 bases each). With 5 bases removed from V and 3 bases from J, the gap between germline ends came to 17 bases. CDR1 is SGHTA and CDR2 is FQGNSA in the germline V gene. This CDR3 spans 16 amino acids. CDR3 in amino acids: CASSLLPGRRYNEQFF. As DNA, the CDR3 is TGTGCCAGCAGCCTACTCCCGGGACGGCGCTACAATGAGCAGTTCTTC. The whole variable domain, remainder taken from reference TRBV7-2 and TRBJ2-1, is GAGVSQSPSNKVTEKGKDVELRCDPISGHTALYWYRQSLGQGLEFLIYFQGNSAPDKSGLPSDRFSAERTGGSVSTLTIQRTQQEDSAVYLCASSLLPGRRYNEQFFGPGTRLTVL.

This chain links TRBV7-9 with TRBJ2-5; maybe TRBD1 (6 bases). V was trimmed by 2 bases and J by 2 bases, leaving 12 bases between them. This CDR3 comprises 15 residues. Germline V gives CDR1 SEHNR, CDR2 FQNEAQ (reference sequence). This CDR3 is CASSLWTDSQETQYF. CDR3 bases: TGTGCCAGCAGCTTATGGACGGACAGTCAAGAGACCCAGTACTTC.

This sequence joins TRBV6-5 and TRBJ2-3; D possibly uses TRBD1 or TRBD2 (6 bases each). The germline gives CDR1 MNHEY, CDR2 SVGAGI. The V gene lost 0 bases and the J gene lost 4 bases, with 11 bases spanning the gap. This CDR3 is built from 15 residues. CDR3 in DNA: TGTGCCAGCAGTTACTCGGAGGGGGGCCCAGATACGCAGTATTTT. It codes for CASSYSEGGPDTQYF.

The chain joins TRBV7-6 to TRBJ2-7, with 10 nucleotides matching TRBD2. The CDR3 consists of 18 residues. Germline CDR1 SGHVS, CDR2 FNYEAQ. With 5 bases clipped from V and 1 base from J, the junction kept 14 bases outside the gene matches. This CDR3 is CASSPRASGGTQSYEQYF. The CDR3 bases are TGTGCCAGCAGCCCTAGGGCTAGCGGGGGCACTCAGTCCTACGAGCAGTACTTC.

The rearrangement links TRBV5-1 to TRBJ2-7, with no clear D. Between the trimmed V and J ends, which lost 0 bases and 0 bases, there was a span of 10 bases. CDR1 SGHRS and CDR2 YFSETQ come from the germline V gene. The CDR3 consists of 15 residues. The CDR3, as DNA: TGCGCCAGCAGCTTGGGGGCAGCAAGCTCCTACGAGCAGTACTTC. This sequence encodes CASSLGAASSYEQYF.

About this clone itself: The same CDR3 can be traced to other DNA sequences in this sample. The rearrangement links TRBV2 to TRBJ2-7; no clear D. Per the germline V gene, CDR1 is SNHLY and CDR2 is FYNNEI. The V gene lost 0 bases and the J gene lost 3 bases, with 6 bases spanning the gap. The CDR3 totals 13 residues. Here the CDR3 reads CASSEAGNYEQYF. CDR3 DNA sequence: TGTGCCAGCAGTGAAGCCGGCAACTACGAGCAGTACTTC.